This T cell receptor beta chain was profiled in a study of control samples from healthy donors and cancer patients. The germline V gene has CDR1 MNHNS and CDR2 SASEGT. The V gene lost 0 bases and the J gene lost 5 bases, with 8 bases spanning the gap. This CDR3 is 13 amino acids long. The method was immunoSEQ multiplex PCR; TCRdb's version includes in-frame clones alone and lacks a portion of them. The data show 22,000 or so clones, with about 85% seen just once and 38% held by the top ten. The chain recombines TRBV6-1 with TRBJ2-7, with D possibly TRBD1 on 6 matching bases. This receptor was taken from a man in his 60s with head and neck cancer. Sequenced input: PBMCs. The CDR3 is CASSEAGGNEQYV. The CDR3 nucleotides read TGTGCCAGCAGTGAAGCAGGGGGTAACGAGCAGTACGTC.